The 32 T cell receptor beta chains below all came from one sample that was sequenced in a study of blood T cell repertoires in COVID-19. Data came from immunoSEQ multiplex PCR; TCRdb stores just in-frame clones and leaves some out. The profile shows some 200,000 clones, about 83% of them singletons. The sequenced sample consisted of peripheral blood. The receptors stem from a woman in her twenties or thirties with COVID-19, enrolled during active disease.

The CDR3 DNA reads as TGTGCCAGCAGCTTGGAAGGGACTAGCGTCACCGGGGAGCTGTTTTTT. Its protein is CASSLEGTSVTGELFF. V and J are TRBV5-4 and TRBJ2-2, with 10 positions matching TRBD2. V dropped 0 bases and J dropped 4; count of bases not matched to a gene: 3. The CDR3 is 16 residues long. Germline CDR1 SGHNT, CDR2 YYREEE (reference sequence).

This CDR3 reads CASGQGQGSNQPQHF. CDR3 nucleotides: TGTGCTAGTGGACAGGGACAGGGAAGCAATCAGCCCCAGCATTTT. The genes are TRBV12-5 and TRBJ1-5, with TRBD1 matching over 9 bases. The CDR3 has 15 amino acids. Germline CDR1 reads LGHNT; CDR2 reads FRNRAP. The V and J ends lost 6 bases and 1 base, in that order; junction bases with no gene match: 4.

This clone has just a few counts. The chain recombines TRBV29-1 with TRBJ2-5; D might be TRBD2 (6 bases). The CDR3 runs to 11 residues. V was pared by 7 bases and J by 2 bases, with 8 bases between. Germline V gives CDR1 SQVTM, CDR2 ANQGSEA. DNA for the CDR3: TGCAGCGGACTAGGGCAAGAGACCCAGTACTTC. It specifies CSGLGQETQYF.

The V and J genes are TRBV7-3 and TRBJ2-1; D uncertain. The length of the CDR3 is 13 residues. Trimming cost V 3 bases and J 11 bases, with 14 bases left between them. Looked up from germline, CDR1 is SGHTA and CDR2 is FQGTGA. CDR3 in DNA: TGTGCCAGCAGCTTGGTTAGCCAAACTAAGCAGTTCTTC. Translated, it gives CASSLVSQTKQFF.

The V and J genes are TRBV27 and TRBJ1-2, with 8 nucleotides matching TRBD1. Germline loops: CDR1 MNHEY, CDR2 SMNVEV (reference sequence). V trimming: 5 bases; J trimming: 7 bases; junction bases outside the gene matches: 18. CDR3 length: 17 residues. CDR3 coding DNA: TGTGCCAGCAGTCGACCGGGACAGGAGTTGTTACTGGGTGGCTACACCTTC. It specifies CASSRPGQELLLGGYTF.

The chain couples TRBV19 to TRBJ2-6; possibly TRBD1 for D (5 bases). The V gene lost 7 bases and the J gene lost 2 bases, with 12 bases spanning the gap. Germline-derived CDR1 and CDR2 are LNHDA and SQIVND (reference sequence). The CDR3 runs to 15 residues. CDR3 bases: TGTGCCAGTACTGGTCTAGGGGCTGGGGCCAACGTCCTGACTTTC. Its translation is CASTGLGAGANVLTF.

This chain links TRBV4-1 with TRBJ2-1; D might be TRBD2 (5 bases). V gave up 6 bases and J gave up 0 bases, with 12 bases separating them. CDR1 MGHRA and CDR2 YSYEKL come from the germline V gene. This CDR3 is built from 15 residues. The CDR3 sequence: CASRQTRSSYNEQFF. As DNA, the CDR3 is TGCGCCAGCAGGCAAACTAGGAGCTCCTACAATGAGCAGTTCTTC.

V gene TRBV4-1 combines with J gene TRBJ2-1, with 9 bases that match TRBD1. Germline CDR1 and CDR2: MGHRA and YSYEKL. CDR3 length: 17 amino acids. V lost 0 bases and J lost 10; bases outside the gene matches: 13. CDR3 protein: CASSQDGGTGPGGEQFF. For the CDR3, the DNA is TGCGCCAGCAGCCAAGATGGGGGGACAGGGCCTGGAGGAGAGCAGTTCTTC.

The rearrangement joins TRBV25-1 to TRBJ1-4; D is perhaps TRBD1 (6 bases). This CDR3 is 15 amino acids long. CDR1 is MGHDK, CDR2 SYGVNS, per germline. V was clipped by 6 bases and J by 8 bases, with 19 bases between them. Here the CDR3 DNA reads TGTGCCAGCAGGGACCCGGGGGGCGCAGGGGAAAAACTGTTTTTT. Amino acids: CASRDPGGAGEKLFF.

The chain couples TRBV7-2 to TRBJ2-7; tentatively, D is TRBD1 (5 bases). V lost 5 bases, J lost 0 bases, and 11 bases lay in between. Germline CDR1 and CDR2: SGHTA and FQGNSA. This CDR3 is 14 amino acids long. CDR3 nucleotides: TGTGCCAGCAGCCGCTCAAGGGGCTCCTACGAGCAGTACTTC. The encoded protein is CASSRSRGSYEQYF.

CDR3 sequence (DNA): TGTGCCAGCAGTTACGAGCCTGTAAGGAACACTGAAGCTTTCTTT. It codes for CASSYEPVRNTEAFF. The rearrangement links TRBV6-5 to TRBJ1-1; D gene uncertain. The V end was cut by 2 bases, the J end by 1 base, with 11 bases between. The length of the CDR3 is 15 residues. The germline V gene encodes CDR1 MNHEY and CDR2 SVGAGI.

V is TRBV7-9 and J is TRBJ2-7; D may be TRBD2 (5 bases). Trimming shortened V by 5 bases and J by 2 bases, and 16 bases separated the two germline ends. The CDR3 length is 15 residues. The V gene's germline CDR1 is SEHNR and CDR2 FQNEAQ (reference sequence). The CDR3 nucleotides are TGTGCCAGCAGCCCAGAACATAGAGCGGCCTACGAGCAGTACTTC. Protein sequence: CASSPEHRAAYEQYF.

The chain has TRBV6-2 or TRBV6-3 and TRBJ2-1, with 8 positions matching TRBD2. In germline, CDR1 is MNHEY, CDR2 SVGEGT. The CDR3 runs to 16 residues. V shed 6 bases and J 6 bases; nucleotides not matched to a gene: 13. CDR3 in DNA: TGTGCCAGCAGCCCTATAGGACTAGCCTTAAGCAATGAGCAGTTCTTC. Residues: CASSPIGLALSNEQFF.

CDR3 amino acids: CASSLKFSRGVSYNEQFF. DNA for the CDR3: TGTGCCAGCAGCTTAAAGTTTTCGCGGGGAGTCTCCTACAATGAGCAGTTCTTC. The chain couples TRBV7-9 to TRBJ2-1, with a tentative D call TRBD2 (6 bases). Looked up from germline, CDR1 is SEHNR and CDR2 is FQNEAQ (reference sequence). The CDR3 totals 18 residues. Deletions cut 2 bases from V and 0 bases from J, with 17 bases between.

The rearrangement uses TRBV2 and TRBJ1-5, with D uncertain. The CDR3 is 14 amino acids. Germline V gene sequence: CDR1 SNHLY, CDR2 FYNNEI. Trimming removed 1 base at V and 3 bases at J, with 7 bases between. CDR3 bases: TGTGCCAGCAGTGAAGACCGGGTCAATCAGCCCCAGCATTTT. It codes for CASSEDRVNQPQHF.

CDR3 region: CASSVEDRANSPLHF. In nucleotides, the CDR3 is TGTGCCAGCAGCGTAGAAGACAGGGCCAATTCACCCCTCCACTTT. This chain joins TRBV9 and TRBJ1-6, with 7 bases identical to TRBD1. CDR3 length: 15 amino acids. CDR1 SGDLS and CDR2 YYNGEE come from the germline V gene. V was clipped by 0 bases and J by 7 bases; unmatched bases: 4.

J is TRBJ2-5 and V is TRBV5-6; 8 nucleotides match TRBD1. The CDR3 runs to 11 residues. The germline V gene has CDR1 SGHDT and CDR2 YYEEEE. With V trimmed by 4 bases and J by 9 bases, 2 bases remained unmatched. The DNA for the CDR3 is TGTGCCAGCAGCGGGACAGGAGCCCAGTACTTC. Translation gives CASSGTGAQYF.

The chain's CDR3 is CASSSAGERGGPDTQYF. The CDR3 region has the DNA TGTGCCAGCAGCTCCGCGGGGGAGCGGGGGGGCCCAGATACGCAGTATTTT. The V and J genes are TRBV7-6 and TRBJ2-3, with TRBD2 identical over 10 bases. CDR3 length: 17 amino acids. Germline V gene data show CDR1 as SGHVS and CDR2 as FNYEAQ. The junction had 11 bases not matched to a gene; V was cut back by 4 bases and J by 4 bases.

This clone showed up just once. The chain employs TRBV12-3 or TRBV12-4 and TRBJ1-1; 9 bases align to TRBD1. With V trimmed by 8 bases and J by 11 bases, 9 bases remained unmatched. The CDR3 loop spans 12 amino acids. CDR3 sequence: CASLTGGESAFF. Here the CDR3 DNA reads TGTGCCAGCTTGACAGGGGGAGAGTCGGCTTTCTTT.

The chain links TRBV30 to TRBJ1-5; D is unclear. V lost 0 bases, J lost 1 base, and 13 bases lay in between. Germline V lookup: CDR1 GTSNPN, CDR2 SVGIG (reference sequence). This CDR3 has 16 amino acids. CDR3 coding DNA: TGTGCCTGGAGTGTTCTCTCTGGGCAGAGCAATCAGCCCCAGCATTTT. Translation: CAWSVLSGQSNQPQHF.

The chain has TRBV5-4 and TRBJ2-7; the D gene is possibly TRBD1 (6 bases). Germline CDR1 is SGHNT and CDR2 is YYREEE (reference sequence). This CDR3 spans 14 amino acids. Trimming left V 4 bases short and J 0 bases short, with 11 bases between. CDR3 DNA: TGTGCCAGCAGCGAGACAGGTTCCTCCTACGAGCAGTACTTC. Its protein product is CASSETGSSYEQYF.

V usage is TRBV9 and J usage is TRBJ1-1; D remains unclear. CDR1 is SGDLS and CDR2 is YYNGEE in the germline V gene. The CDR3 covers 10 residues. Trimming took off 7 bases at V and 6 bases at J, with 7 bases between the two ends. The CDR3 loop is CASGWPEAFF. CDR3 coding DNA: TGTGCCAGCGGCTGGCCTGAAGCTTTCTTT.

V gene TRBV29-1 combines with J gene TRBJ1-2; 7 bases are a match to TRBD1. The CDR3 sequence is 12 residues long. In germline, CDR1 is SQVTM, CDR2 ANQGSEA. The ends lost 5 bases at V and 9 bases at J; junction bases unmatched: 9. CDR3 protein: CSVPQGGFSYTF. CDR3 sequence (DNA): TGCAGCGTTCCCCAGGGGGGTTTTAGCTACACCTTC.

This clone was detected once. This chain joins TRBV7-3 and TRBJ1-2; D is unclear. This CDR3 is 14 amino acids long. V lost 4 bases, J lost 2 bases, and 11 bases lay in between. Per germline, CDR1 SGHTA and CDR2 FQGTGA. This chain's CDR3 is CASSSTPGNYGYTF. CDR3 sequence (DNA): TGTGCCAGCAGCTCCACCCCAGGAAACTATGGCTACACCTTC.

This clone was seen only a few times. This rearrangement joins TRBV18 to TRBJ2-1; 8 nucleotides agree with TRBD1. The CDR3 is 16 residues long. Unmatched junction bases numbered 13, after V lost 3 bases and J lost 9 bases. Germline CDR1 is KGHSH and CDR2 is LQKENI. The CDR3 coding sequence is TGTGCCAGCTCACCGGGTGACAGGGGAGGCTCGGGTGAGCAGTTCTTC. Translating gives CASSPGDRGGSGEQFF.

J is TRBJ1-5 and V is TRBV27, with TRBD1 matching over 9 bases. Per the germline V gene, CDR1 is MNHEY and CDR2 is SMNVEV (reference sequence). Losses at the gene ends were 6 bases for V and 2 bases for J; bases not matched to a gene: 2. There are 14 residues in the CDR3. CDR3 sequence (DNA): TGTGCCAGCAGCCGGACAGGGGGCAATCAGCCCCAGCATTTT. Protein product: CASSRTGGNQPQHF.

The CDR3 protein is CASSPNRGTGELFF. The DNA for the CDR3 is TGTGCCAGCAGCCCAAACAGGGGCACCGGGGAGCTGTTTTTT. The chain employs TRBV5-4 and TRBJ2-2, with 7 bases identical to TRBD1. Germline V CDR1 and CDR2: SGHNT, YYREEE (reference sequence). There are 14 residues in the CDR3. V lost 4 bases, J lost 4 bases, and 4 bases stayed unmatched.

The J gene is TRBJ2-1, the V gene TRBV5-6; no definite D call. The CDR3 loop spans 14 amino acids. Per germline, CDR1 SGHDT and CDR2 YYEEEE. Trimming took 0 bases from V and 0 from J, leaving 4 bases between them. The CDR3 coding sequence is TGTGCCAGCAGCTTGGACAGCTCCTACAATGAGCAGTTCTTC. Translated: CASSLDSSYNEQFF.

The rearrangement links TRBV28 to TRBJ2-3; TRBD1 matches at 9 bases. V shed 6 bases, J shed 2 bases, and the junction held 6 bases outside the gene matches. Per germline, CDR1 MDHEN and CDR2 SYDVKM. This CDR3 region has 15 residues. The CDR3 loop reads CASSTTGGFTDTQYF. CDR3 bases: TGTGCCAGCAGCACGACAGGGGGATTCACAGATACGCAGTATTTT.

The chain combines TRBV4-1 with TRBJ2-1; D is uncertain. CDR1 and CDR2 (germline): MGHRA, YSYEKL. The CDR3 extends over 13 amino acids. V was pared by 3 bases and J by 8 bases, with 11 bases between. CDR3 sequence reads: CASSQVLGHEQFF. CDR3 coding DNA: TGCGCCAGCAGCCAGGTCCTAGGCCATGAGCAGTTCTTC.

The V call is TRBV29-1, the J call TRBJ2-7; no reliable D call. Deletions cut 4 bases from V and 0 bases from J, with 13 bases between. This CDR3 has 14 amino acids. Germline V lookup: CDR1 SQVTM, CDR2 ANQGSEA. CDR3 sequence (DNA): TGCAGCGTTGTTGTCGGGTTTAACTCCTACGAGCAGTACTTC. This sequence encodes CSVVVGFNSYEQYF.

This clone came up once. The chain carries TRBV14 and TRBJ1-1, with TRBD1 as a possible D gene (5 bases). Germline CDR1 and CDR2: SGHDN and FVKESK. The CDR3 has 15 residues. V shed 1 base and J shed 1 base, with 10 bases lying between them. In DNA form, the CDR3 reads TGTGCCAGCAGCCAAGCTGCAGGGTCGAACACTGAAGCTTTCTTT. Protein sequence: CASSQAAGSNTEAFF.